The source of this TCR beta chain is a study of blood T cell repertoires in COVID-19. This CDR3 spans 18 amino acids. J gave up 2 bases and V 0 bases, and 8 bases lay outside the gene matches. Germline CDR1 is LGHDT and CDR2 is YNNKEL (reference sequence). Some clones are missing from TCRdb's copy, which holds only in-frame ones; the method was immunoSEQ multiplex PCR. This table has a few hundred thousand clones, approximately 86% appearing once. This TCR was recovered from a woman aged 45-60 years who had recovered from COVID-19. The chain carries TRBV3-1 (or the pseudogene TRBV3-2) and TRBJ2-1, with 9 bases that match TRBD2. Sequenced input: PBMCs or T cells enriched from blood (not recorded which). The CDR3 region is CASSQDKFTSGPYNEQFF. In DNA, the CDR3 is TGTGCCAGCAGCCAAGATAAATTTACTAGCGGGCCCTACAATGAGCAGTTCTTC.